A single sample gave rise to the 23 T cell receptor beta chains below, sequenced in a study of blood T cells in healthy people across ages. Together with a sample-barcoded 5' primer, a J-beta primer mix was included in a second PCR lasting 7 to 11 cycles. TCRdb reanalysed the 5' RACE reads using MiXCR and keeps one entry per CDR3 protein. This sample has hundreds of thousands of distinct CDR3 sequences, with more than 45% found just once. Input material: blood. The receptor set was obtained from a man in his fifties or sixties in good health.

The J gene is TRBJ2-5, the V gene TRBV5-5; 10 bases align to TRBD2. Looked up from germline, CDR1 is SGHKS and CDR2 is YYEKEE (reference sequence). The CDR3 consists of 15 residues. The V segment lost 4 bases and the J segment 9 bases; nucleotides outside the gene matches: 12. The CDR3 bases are TGTGCCAGCAGCCCGGGACTAGCGACCCCGGGGGCCCAGTACTTC. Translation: CASSPGLATPGAQYF.

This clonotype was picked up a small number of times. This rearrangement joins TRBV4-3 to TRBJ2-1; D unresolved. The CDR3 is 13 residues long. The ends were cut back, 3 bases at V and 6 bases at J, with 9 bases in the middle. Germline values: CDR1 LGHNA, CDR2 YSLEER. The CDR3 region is CASSQYYGNEQFF. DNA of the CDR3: TGCGCCAGCAGCCAGTACTACGGCAATGAGCAGTTCTTC.

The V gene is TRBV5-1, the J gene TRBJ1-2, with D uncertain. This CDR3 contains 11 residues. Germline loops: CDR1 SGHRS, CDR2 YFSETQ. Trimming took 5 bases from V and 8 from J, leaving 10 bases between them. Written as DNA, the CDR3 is TGCGCCAGCAGAGAGGCGGGGGGCTACACCTTC. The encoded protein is CASREAGGYTF.

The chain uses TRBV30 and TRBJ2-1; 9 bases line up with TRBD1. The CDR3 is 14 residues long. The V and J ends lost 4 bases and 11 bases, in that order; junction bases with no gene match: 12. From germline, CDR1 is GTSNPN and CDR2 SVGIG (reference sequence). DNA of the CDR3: TGTGCCTGGAAGGTGGGGACAGGGTTAGACAAGCAGTTCTTC. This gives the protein CAWKVGTGLDKQFF. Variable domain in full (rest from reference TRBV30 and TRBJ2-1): SQTIHQWPATLVQPVGSPLSLECTVEGTSNPNLYWYRQAAGRGLQLLFYSVGIGQISSEVPQNLSASRPQDRQFILSSKKLLLSDSGFYLCAWKVGTGLDKQFFGPGTRLTVL.

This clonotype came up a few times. The CDR3 DNA reads as TGTGCCACCAGTGTTCGGACTAGCGGGAGGTCTGGTGAGCAGTTCTTC. Its translation is CATSVRTSGRSGEQFF. This rearrangement joins TRBV24-1 to TRBJ2-1, with TRBD2 matching over 14 bases. Germline trimming cut 5 bases from V and 9 bases from J; bases unmatched to any gene: 8. Germline V gives CDR1 KGHDR, CDR2 SFDVKD. The CDR3 has 16 amino acids.

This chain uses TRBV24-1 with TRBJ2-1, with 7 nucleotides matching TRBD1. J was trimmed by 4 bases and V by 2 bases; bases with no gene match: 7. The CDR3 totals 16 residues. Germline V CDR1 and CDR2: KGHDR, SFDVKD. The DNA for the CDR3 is TGTGCCACCAGTGATTCGAACAGGGGACATTACAATGAGCAGTTCTTC. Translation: CATSDSNRGHYNEQFF.

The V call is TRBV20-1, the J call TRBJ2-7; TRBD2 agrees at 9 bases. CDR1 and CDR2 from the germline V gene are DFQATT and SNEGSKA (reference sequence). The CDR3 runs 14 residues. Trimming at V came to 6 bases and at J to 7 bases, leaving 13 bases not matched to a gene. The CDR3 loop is CSANRLADHNEQYF. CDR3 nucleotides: TGCAGTGCCAATAGACTAGCGGATCACAATGAGCAGTACTTC.

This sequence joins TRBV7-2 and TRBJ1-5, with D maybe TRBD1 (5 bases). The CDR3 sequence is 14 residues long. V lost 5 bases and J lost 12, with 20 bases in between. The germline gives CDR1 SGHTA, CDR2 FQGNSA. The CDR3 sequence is CASSHGTRTEGQHF. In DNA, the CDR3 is TGTGCCAGCAGCCATGGGACCCGGACCGAAGGCCAGCATTTT.

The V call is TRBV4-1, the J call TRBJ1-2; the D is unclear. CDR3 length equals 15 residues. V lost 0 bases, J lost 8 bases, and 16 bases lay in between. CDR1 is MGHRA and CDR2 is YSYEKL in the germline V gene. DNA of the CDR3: TGCGCCAGCAGCCAAGAGACGACGGCGGGAGGAGGCTACACCTTC. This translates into CASSQETTAGGGYTF.

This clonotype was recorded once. CDR3 sequence reads: CATSDVSGGYQETQYF. CDR3 bases: TGTGCCACCAGTGATGTTAGCGGGGGGTACCAAGAGACCCAGTACTTC. V gene TRBV24-1 combines with J gene TRBJ2-5; the match to TRBD2 covers 10 bases. Trimming took 3 bases from V and 0 from J; bases not matched to a gene: 3. The CDR3 runs to 16 residues. CDR1 KGHDR and CDR2 SFDVKD come from the germline V gene.

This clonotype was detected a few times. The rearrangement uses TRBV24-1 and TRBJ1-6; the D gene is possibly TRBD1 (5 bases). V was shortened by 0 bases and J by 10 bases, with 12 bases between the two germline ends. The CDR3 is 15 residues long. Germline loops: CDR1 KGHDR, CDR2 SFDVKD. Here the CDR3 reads CATSDLSGERSPLHF. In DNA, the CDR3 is TGTGCCACCAGTGATTTGTCGGGGGAACGCTCACCCCTCCACTTT.

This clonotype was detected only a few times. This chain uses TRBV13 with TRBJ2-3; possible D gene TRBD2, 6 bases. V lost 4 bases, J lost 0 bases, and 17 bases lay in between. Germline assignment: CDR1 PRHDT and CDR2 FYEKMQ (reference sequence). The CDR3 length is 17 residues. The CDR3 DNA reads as TGTGCCAGCAGCTCCCCGCAGCCAGCGGGCAGCACAGATACGCAGTATTTT. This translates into CASSSPQPAGSTDTQYF.

CDR3 sequence: CSARDKSKNIQYF. CDR3 sequence (DNA): TGCAGTGCTAGAGATAAATCCAAAAACATTCAGTACTTC. This chain uses TRBV20-1 with TRBJ2-4; D not certain. This CDR3 is 13 amino acids long. The V gene's germline CDR1 is DFQATT and CDR2 SNEGSKA (reference sequence). The V end was cut by 0 bases, the J end by 2 bases, with 5 bases between.

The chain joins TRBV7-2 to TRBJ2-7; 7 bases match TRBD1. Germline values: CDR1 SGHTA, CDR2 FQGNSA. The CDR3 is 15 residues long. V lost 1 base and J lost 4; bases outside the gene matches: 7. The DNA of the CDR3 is TGTGCCAGCAGCTTAGGGGACAGCAGGGGTTACGAGCAGTACTTC. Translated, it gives CASSLGDSRGYEQYF.

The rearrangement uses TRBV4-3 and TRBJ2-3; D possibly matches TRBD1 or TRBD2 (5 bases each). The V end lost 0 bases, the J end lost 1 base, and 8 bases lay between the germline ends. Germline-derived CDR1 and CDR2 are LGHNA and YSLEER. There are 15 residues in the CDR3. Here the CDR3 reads CASSQEGTRTDTQYF. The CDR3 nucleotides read TGCGCCAGCAGCCAAGAAGGGACGCGCACAGATACGCAGTATTTT.

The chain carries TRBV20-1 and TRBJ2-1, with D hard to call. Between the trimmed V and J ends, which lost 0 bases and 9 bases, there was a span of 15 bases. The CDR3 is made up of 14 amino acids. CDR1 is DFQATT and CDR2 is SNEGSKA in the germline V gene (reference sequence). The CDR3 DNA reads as TGCAGTGCTAGAGATTATCTAGTCGGCAGTGAGCAGTTCTTC. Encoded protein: CSARDYLVGSEQFF.

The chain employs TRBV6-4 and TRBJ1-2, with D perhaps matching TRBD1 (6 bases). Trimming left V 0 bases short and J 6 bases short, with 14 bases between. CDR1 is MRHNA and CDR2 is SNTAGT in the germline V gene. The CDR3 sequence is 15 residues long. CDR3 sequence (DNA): TGTGCCAGCAGTGACTCGAGTCGGAACAGGGATGGCTACACCTTC. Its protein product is CASSDSSRNRDGYTF.

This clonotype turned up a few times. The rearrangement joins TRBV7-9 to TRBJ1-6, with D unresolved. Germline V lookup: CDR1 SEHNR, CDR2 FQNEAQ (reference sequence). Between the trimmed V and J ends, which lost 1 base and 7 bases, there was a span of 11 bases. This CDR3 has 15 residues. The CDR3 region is CASSLGSAKNSPLHF. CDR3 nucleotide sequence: TGTGCCAGCAGCTTAGGGTCGGCAAAGAATTCACCCCTCCACTTT.

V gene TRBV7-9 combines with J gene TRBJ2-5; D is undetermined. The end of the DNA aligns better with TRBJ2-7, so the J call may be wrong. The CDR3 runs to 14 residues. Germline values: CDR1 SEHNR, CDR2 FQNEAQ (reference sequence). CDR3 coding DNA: TGTGCCAGCAGCTTAGCGGTCACAACAGACGAGCAGTACTTC. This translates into CASSLAVTTDEQYF.

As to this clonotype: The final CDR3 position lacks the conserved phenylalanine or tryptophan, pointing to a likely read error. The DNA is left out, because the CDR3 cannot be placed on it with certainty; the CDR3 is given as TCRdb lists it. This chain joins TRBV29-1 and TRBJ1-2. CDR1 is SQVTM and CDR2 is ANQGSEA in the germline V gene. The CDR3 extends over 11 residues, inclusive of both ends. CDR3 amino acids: CSVEVNYGHTV.

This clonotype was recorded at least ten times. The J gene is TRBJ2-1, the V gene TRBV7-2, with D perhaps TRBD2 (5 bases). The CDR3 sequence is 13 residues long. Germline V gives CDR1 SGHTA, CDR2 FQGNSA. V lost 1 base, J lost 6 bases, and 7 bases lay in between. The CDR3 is CASSLVRGNEQFF. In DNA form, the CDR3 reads TGTGCCAGCAGCTTAGTCCGGGGCAATGAGCAGTTCTTC.

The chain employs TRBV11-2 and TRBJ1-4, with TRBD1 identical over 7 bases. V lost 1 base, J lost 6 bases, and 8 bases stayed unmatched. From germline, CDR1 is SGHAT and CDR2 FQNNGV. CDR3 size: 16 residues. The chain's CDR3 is CASSLGRQGSDEKLFF. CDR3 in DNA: TGTGCCAGCAGCTTAGGGAGACAGGGAAGCGATGAAAAACTGTTTTTT.

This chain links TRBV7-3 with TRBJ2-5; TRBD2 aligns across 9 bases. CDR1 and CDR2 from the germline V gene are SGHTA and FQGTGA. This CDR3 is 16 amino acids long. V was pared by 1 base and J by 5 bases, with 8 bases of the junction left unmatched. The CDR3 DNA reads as TGTGCCAGCAGCTTAAGGGCGACTAGCGGTGGGGAGACCCAGTACTTC. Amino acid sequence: CASSLRATSGGETQYF.